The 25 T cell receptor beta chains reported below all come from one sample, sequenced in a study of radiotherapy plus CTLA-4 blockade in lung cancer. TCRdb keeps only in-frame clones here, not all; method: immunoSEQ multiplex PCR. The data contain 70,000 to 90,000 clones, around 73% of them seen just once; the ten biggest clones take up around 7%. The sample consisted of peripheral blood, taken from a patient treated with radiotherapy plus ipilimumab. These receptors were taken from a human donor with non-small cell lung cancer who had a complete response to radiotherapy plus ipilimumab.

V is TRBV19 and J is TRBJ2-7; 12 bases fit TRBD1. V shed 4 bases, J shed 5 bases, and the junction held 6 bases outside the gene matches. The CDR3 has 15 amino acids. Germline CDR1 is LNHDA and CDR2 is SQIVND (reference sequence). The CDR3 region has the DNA TGTGCCAGTAGTAATTACCGGGACAGGGGGCACGAGCAGTACGTC. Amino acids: CASSNYRDRGHEQYV.

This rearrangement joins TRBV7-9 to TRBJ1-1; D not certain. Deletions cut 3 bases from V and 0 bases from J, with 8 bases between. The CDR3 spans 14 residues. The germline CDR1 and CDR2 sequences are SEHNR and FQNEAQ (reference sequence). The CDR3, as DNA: TGTGCCAGCAGCTTGGATGGAGTGAACACTGAAGCTTTCTTT. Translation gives CASSLDGVNTEAFF. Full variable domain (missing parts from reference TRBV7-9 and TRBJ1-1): DTGVSQNPRHKITKRGQNVTFRCDPISEHNRLYWYRQTLGQGPEFLTYFQNEAQLEKSRLLSDRFSAERPKGSFSTLEIQRTEQGDSAMYLCASSLDGVNTEAFFGQGTRLTVV.

The CDR3 DNA reads as TGTGCCAGCTCACCGGGGATGAGTCCCGATGAAAAACTGTTTTTT. Its translation is CASSPGMSPDEKLFF. The chain recombines TRBV18 with TRBJ1-4; D not certain. The germline V and J ends were trimmed by 3 bases and 6 bases, with 14 bases remaining between them. The CDR3 runs 15 residues. Germline CDR1 is KGHSH and CDR2 is LQKENI.

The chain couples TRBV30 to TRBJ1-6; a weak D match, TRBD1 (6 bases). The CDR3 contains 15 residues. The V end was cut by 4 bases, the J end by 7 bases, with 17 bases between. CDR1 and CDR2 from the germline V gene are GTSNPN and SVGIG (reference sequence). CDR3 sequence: CAWIRVGGVNSPLHF. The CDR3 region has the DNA TGTGCCTGGATTCGCGTAGGGGGAGTCAATTCACCCCTCCACTTT.

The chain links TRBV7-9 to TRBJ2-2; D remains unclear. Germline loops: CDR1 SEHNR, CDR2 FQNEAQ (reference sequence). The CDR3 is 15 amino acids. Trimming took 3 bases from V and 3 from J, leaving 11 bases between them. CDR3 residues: CASSFLSADTGELFF. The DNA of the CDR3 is TGTGCCAGCAGCTTCCTCTCGGCGGACACCGGGGAGCTGTTTTTT.

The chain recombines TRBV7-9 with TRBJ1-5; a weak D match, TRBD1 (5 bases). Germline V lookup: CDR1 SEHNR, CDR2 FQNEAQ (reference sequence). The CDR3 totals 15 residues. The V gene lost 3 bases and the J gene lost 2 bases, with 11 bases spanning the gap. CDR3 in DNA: TGTGCCAGCAGCTTGGGGGTCAACGGCAATCAGCCCCAGCATTTT. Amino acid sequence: CASSLGVNGNQPQHF.

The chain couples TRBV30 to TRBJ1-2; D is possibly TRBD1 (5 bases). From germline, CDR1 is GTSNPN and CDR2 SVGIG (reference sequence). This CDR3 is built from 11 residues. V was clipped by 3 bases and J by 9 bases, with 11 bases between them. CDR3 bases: TGTGCCTGGAGCCGGGACTCAAGCTACACCTTC. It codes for CAWSRDSSYTF. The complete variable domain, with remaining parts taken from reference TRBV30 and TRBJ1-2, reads SQTIHQWPATLVQPVGSPLSLECTVEGTSNPNLYWYRQAAGRGLQLLFYSVGIGQISSEVPQNLSASRPQDRQFILSSKKLLLSDSGFYLCAWSRDSSYTFGSGTRLTVV.

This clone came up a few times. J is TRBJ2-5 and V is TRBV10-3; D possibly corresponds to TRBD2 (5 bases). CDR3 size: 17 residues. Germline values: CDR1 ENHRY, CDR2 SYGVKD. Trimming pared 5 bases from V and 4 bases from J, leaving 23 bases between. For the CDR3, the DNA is TGTGCCATCAGTAACCCCGGGATTCGGACCGCGAGAGAGACCCAGTACTTC. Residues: CAISNPGIRTARETQYF.

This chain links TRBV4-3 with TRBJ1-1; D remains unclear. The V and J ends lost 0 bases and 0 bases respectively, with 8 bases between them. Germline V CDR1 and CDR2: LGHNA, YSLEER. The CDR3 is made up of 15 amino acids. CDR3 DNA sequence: TGCGCCAGCAGCCAAGATCAAGACTTGAACACTGAAGCTTTCTTT. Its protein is CASSQDQDLNTEAFF.

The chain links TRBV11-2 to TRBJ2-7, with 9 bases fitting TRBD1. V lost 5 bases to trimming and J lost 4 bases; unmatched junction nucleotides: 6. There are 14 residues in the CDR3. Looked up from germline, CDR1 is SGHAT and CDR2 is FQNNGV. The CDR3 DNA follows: TGTGCCAGCAGCCAGAGACAGGGGGTTTACGAGCAGTACTTC. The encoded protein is CASSQRQGVYEQYF.

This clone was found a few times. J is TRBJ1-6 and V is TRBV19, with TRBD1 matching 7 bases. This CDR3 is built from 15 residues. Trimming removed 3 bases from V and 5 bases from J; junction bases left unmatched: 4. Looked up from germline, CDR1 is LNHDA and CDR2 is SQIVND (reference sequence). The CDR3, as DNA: TGTGCCAGTAGTATTCGGGGACAGAATAATTCACCCCTCCACTTT. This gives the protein CASSIRGQNNSPLHF.

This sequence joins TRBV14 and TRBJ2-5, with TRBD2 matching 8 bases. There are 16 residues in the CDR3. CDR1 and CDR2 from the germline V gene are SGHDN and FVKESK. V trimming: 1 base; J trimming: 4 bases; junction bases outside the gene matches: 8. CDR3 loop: CASSQGVSAGAETQYF. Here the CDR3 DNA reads TGTGCCAGCAGCCAAGGAGTTTCAGCGGGAGCAGAGACCCAGTACTTC. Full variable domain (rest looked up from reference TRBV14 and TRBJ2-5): EAGVTQFPSHSVIEKGQTVTLRCDPISGHDNLYWYRRVMGKEIKFLLHFVKESKQDESGMPNNRFLAERTGGTYSTLKVQPAELEDSGVYFCASSQGVSAGAETQYFGPGTRLLVL.

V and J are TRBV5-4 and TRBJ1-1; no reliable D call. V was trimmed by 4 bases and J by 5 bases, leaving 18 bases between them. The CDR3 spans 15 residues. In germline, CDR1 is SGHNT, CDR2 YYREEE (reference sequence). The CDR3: CASSQGYSRDTEAFF. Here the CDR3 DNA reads TGTGCCAGCAGCCAAGGGTATTCGAGGGATACTGAAGCTTTCTTT.

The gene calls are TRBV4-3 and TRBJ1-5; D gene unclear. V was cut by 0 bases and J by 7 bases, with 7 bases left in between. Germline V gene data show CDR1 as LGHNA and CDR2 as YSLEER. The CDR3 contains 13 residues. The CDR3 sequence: CASSQDIWQPQHF. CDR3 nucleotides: TGCGCCAGCAGCCAAGATATCTGGCAGCCCCAGCATTTT.

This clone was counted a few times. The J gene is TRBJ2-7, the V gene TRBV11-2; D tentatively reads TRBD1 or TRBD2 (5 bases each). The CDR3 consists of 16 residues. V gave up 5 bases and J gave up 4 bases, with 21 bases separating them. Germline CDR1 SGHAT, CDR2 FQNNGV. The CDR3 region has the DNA TGTGCCAGCAGCCATTACTCGGGGCTTTCTGAGTACGAGCAGTACTTC. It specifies CASSHYSGLSEYEQYF.

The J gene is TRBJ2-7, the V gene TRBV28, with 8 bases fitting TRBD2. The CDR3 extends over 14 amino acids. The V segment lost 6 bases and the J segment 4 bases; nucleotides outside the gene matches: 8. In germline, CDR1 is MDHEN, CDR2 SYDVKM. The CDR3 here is CASRSLSGSYEQYV. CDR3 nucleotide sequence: TGTGCCAGCAGATCATTGAGCGGGAGTTACGAGCAGTACGTC.

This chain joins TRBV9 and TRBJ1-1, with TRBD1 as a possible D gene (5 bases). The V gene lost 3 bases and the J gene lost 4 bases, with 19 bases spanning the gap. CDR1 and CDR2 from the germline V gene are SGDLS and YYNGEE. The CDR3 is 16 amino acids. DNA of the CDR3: TGTGCCAGCAGCGCGAGGGACGATCAATGGAGCACTGAAGCTTTCTTT. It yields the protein CASSARDDQWSTEAFF. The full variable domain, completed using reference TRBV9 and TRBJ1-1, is DSGVTQTPKHLITATGQRVTLRCSPRSGDLSVYWYQQSLDQGLQFLIQYYNGEERAKGNILERFSAQQFPDLHSELNLSSLELGDSALYFCASSARDDQWSTEAFFGQGTRLTVV.

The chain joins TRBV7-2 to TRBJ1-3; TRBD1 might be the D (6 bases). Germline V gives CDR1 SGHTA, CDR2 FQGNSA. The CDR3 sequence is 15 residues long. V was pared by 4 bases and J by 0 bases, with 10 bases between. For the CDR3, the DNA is TGTGCCAGCAGCTCCAACAGGGTCTCTGGAAACACCATATATTTT. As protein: CASSSNRVSGNTIYF.

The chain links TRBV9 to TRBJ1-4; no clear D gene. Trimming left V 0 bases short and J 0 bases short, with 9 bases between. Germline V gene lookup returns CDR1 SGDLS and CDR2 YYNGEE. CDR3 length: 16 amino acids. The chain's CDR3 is CASSVGNPATNEKLFF. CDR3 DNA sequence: TGTGCCAGCAGCGTAGGGAATCCTGCAACTAATGAAAAACTGTTTTTT.

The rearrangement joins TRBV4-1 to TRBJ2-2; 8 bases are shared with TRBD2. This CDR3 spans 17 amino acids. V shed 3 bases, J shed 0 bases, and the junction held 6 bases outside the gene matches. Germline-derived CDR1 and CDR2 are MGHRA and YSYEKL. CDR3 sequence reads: CASSQARLAPNTGELFF. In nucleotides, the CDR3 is TGCGCCAGCAGCCAGGCTAGACTAGCGCCGAACACCGGGGAGCTGTTTTTT.

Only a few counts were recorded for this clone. This chain's CDR3 is CASSDRGHTEAFF. Written as DNA, the CDR3 is TGTGCCAGCAGTGACAGGGGGCACACTGAAGCTTTCTTT. V and J are TRBV6-5 and TRBJ1-1; 10 bases line up with TRBD1. The J segment lost 3 bases and the V segment lost 5 bases, leaving 0 bases of the junction unmatched. There are 13 residues in the CDR3. Germline CDR1 MNHEY, CDR2 SVGAGI.

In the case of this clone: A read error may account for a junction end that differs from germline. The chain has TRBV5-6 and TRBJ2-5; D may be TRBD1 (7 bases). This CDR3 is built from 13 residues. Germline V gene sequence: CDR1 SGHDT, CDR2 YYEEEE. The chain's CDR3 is CASSFRGEEAQYF. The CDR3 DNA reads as TGTGCCAGCAGCTTCAGGGGGGAAGAGGCCCAGTACTTC. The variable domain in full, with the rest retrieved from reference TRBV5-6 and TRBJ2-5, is DAGVTQSPTHLIKTRGQQVTLRCSPKSGHDTVSWYQQALGQGPQFIFQYYEEEERQRGNFPDRFSGHQFPNYSSELNVNALLLGDSALYLCASSFRGEEAQYFGPGTRLLVL.

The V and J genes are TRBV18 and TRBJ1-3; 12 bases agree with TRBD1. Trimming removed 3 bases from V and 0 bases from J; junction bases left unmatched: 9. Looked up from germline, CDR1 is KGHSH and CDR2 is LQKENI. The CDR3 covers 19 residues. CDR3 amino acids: CASSPTGQGASSSGNTIYF. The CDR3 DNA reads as TGTGCCAGCTCACCGACGGGACAGGGGGCGTCCTCCTCTGGAAACACCATATATTTT.

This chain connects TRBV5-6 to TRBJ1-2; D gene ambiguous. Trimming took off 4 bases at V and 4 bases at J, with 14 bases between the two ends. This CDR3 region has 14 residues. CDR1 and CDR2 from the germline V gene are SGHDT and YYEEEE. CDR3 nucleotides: TGTGCCAGCAGCCCCGGAAGGCAGCTCTATGGCTACACCTTC. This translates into CASSPGRQLYGYTF.

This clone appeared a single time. In DNA, the CDR3 is TGCAGCGTAACCAGAGCAAAGAACACTGAAGCTTTCTTT. It yields the protein CSVTRAKNTEAFF. V is TRBV29-1 and J is TRBJ1-1; D call uncertain. Per germline, CDR1 SQVTM and CDR2 ANQGSEA. The CDR3 extends over 13 amino acids. Trimming shortened V by 6 bases and J by 1 base, and 12 bases separated the two germline ends. Based on the CDR3 plus reference TRBV29-1 and TRBJ1-1, the full variable domain is SAVISQKPSRDICQRGTSLTIQCQVDSQVTMMFWYRQQPGQSLTLIATANQGSEATYESGFVIDKFPISRPNLTFSTLTVSNMSPEDSSIYLCSVTRAKNTEAFFGQGTRLTVV.